This T cell receptor (beta chain) originates from a study of blood T cell repertoires in COVID-19. Authors' data handling: Amplification of reference gene primers was used by the study to estimate nucleated cell counts. Clones were read by immunoSEQ multiplex PCR, and TCRdb kept only the in-frame ones, dropping some. The V and J calls and the clone size are those of that table, but D and trimming were determined from the DNA. The sample lists some 150,000 clones; around four fifths were seen once. This clone was seen a single time. Sequencing used peripheral blood. The TCR comes from a woman aged 80 or over with acute or convalescent COVID-19.

This CDR3 is CASSLGVRAGDTGELFF. As DNA, the CDR3 is TGTGCCAGCAGCCTGGGCGTGAGGGCGGGTGACACCGGGGAGCTGTTTTTT. This sequence joins TRBV5-5 and TRBJ2-2; tentatively, D is TRBD2 (5 bases). CDR1 SGHKS and CDR2 YYEKEE come from the germline V gene (reference sequence). There are 17 residues in the CDR3. V was clipped by 4 bases and J by 3 bases, with 19 bases between them.